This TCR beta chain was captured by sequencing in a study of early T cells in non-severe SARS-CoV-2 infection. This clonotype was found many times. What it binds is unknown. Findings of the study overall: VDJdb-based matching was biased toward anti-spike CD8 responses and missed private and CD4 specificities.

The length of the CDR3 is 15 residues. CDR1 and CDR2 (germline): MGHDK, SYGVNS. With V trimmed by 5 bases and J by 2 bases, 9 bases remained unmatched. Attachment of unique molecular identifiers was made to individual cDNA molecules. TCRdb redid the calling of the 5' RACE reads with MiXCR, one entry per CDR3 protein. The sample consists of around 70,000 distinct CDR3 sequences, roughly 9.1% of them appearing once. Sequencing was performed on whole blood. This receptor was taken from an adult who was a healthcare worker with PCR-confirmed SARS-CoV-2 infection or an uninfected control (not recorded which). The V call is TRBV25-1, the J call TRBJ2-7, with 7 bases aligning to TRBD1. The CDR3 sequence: CASSWSRGTAYEQYF. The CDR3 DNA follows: TGTGCCAGCAGTTGGTCTCGAGGGACAGCCTACGAGCAGTACTTC.